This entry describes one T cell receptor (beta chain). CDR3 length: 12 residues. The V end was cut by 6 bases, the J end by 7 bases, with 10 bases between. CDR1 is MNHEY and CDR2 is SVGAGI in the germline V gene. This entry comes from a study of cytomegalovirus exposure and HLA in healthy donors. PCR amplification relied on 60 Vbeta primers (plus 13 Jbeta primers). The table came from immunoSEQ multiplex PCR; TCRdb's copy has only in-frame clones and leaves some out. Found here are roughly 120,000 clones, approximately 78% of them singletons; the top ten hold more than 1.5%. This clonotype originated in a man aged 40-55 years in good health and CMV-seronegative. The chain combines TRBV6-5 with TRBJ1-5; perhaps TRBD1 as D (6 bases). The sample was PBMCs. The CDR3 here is CASRTGIQPQHF. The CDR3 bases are TGTGCCAGCAGAACAGGGATACAGCCCCAGCATTTT.